The source of this T cell receptor beta chain is a study of beta chain features in type 1 diabetes. Expressed TCRB transcripts were sequenced after all isolated RNA was converted to cDNA. Data came from immunoSEQ multiplex PCR; TCRdb stores just in-frame clones and leaves some out. Of approximately 600,000 clones in the sample, over 10% were seen once. Study conclusions and caveats: For Type 1 diabetes patients, all four CD4+ subsets carried TCRB CDR3s that were moderately but significantly shorter.

Comments on this clone: Its target is unknown. Other DNA sequences from this sample encode an identical CDR3 as well.

Naive, central memory, regulatory and stem cell-like memory cells within the CD4+ compartment were sorted using CD45RO/CCR7/CD25/CD127/CD95/CD27. Trimming took off 4 bases at V and 0 bases at J, with 5 bases between the two ends. CDR3 length: 14 residues. Per germline, CDR1 SGHRS and CDR2 YFSETQ. The chain carries TRBV5-1 and TRBJ2-6, with no clear D. Source material: naive CD4+ T cells from blood. The source of this sequence is a man aged 25-45 years with type 1 diabetes. DNA for the CDR3: TGCGCCAGCAGCCTCTACTCTGGGGCCAACGTCCTGACTTTC. Its translation: CASSLYSGANVLTF.